These 17 T cell receptor beta chains were sequenced from one sample in a study of blood T cells in healthy people across ages. The second PCR ran about 6 to 12 cycles with a sample-barcoded 5' primer and J-beta primers. TCRdb independently ran MiXCR on the 5' RACE reads; one entry per CDR3 protein. The table records approximately 1,000,000 distinct CDR3 sequences, 35% to 55% of them present only once. Input material: blood. These receptors originate from a woman in her fifties or sixties in good health.

The rearrangement joins TRBV11-2 to TRBJ2-1; either TRBD1 or TRBD2 may supply D (5 bases each). Germline-derived CDR1 and CDR2 are SGHAT and FQNNGV. This CDR3 has 16 residues. V lost 0 bases and J 6 bases, leaving 15 bases between the germline ends. CDR3 coding DNA: TGTGCCAGCAGCTTAGAATTCCCCGCTGGGGGCAATGAGCAGTTCTTC. Translating gives CASSLEFPAGGNEQFF.

The V gene is TRBV5-6, the J gene TRBJ2-7; D gene uncertain. V was trimmed by 4 bases and J by 2 bases, leaving 10 bases between them. The length of the CDR3 is 13 residues. Germline loops: CDR1 SGHDT, CDR2 YYEEEE. CDR3: CASSKDGPYEQYF. The CDR3 DNA sequence: TGTGCCAGCAGCAAGGACGGTCCCTACGAGCAGTACTTC.

There are many counts of this clonotype. The chain has TRBV20-1 and TRBJ2-7; possible D gene TRBD1, 5 bases. CDR3 length: 13 residues. Germline V gene sequence: CDR1 DFQATT, CDR2 SNEGSKA (reference sequence). Trimming stripped 3 bases from V and 7 bases from J, with 16 bases between. CDR3 loop: CSARQGVKGEQYF. CDR3 DNA sequence: TGCAGTGCTAGGCAAGGGGTTAAGGGTGAGCAGTACTTC.

This clonotype was picked up many times. The chain has TRBV20-1 and TRBJ2-7; D might be TRBD1 (6 bases). Per germline, CDR1 DFQATT and CDR2 SNEGSKA (reference sequence). The length of the CDR3 is 12 residues. The V gene lost 4 bases and the J gene lost 2 bases, with 9 bases spanning the gap. The CDR3 DNA reads as TGCAGTGCTATGACAGGTCCCTACGAGCAGTACTTC. Translated: CSAMTGPYEQYF.

The table lists this clonotype with a count of one. The chain employs TRBV11-2 and TRBJ2-1; TRBD2 aligns across 14 bases. There are 18 residues in the CDR3. The V gene end was trimmed by 5 bases and the J gene end by 0 bases; junction bases not matched to a gene: 6. The germline CDR1 and CDR2 sequences are SGHAT and FQNNGV. CDR3 nucleotides: TGTGCCAGCAGCCCGACTAGCGGGAGGGACTACTCCTACAATGAGCAGTTCTTC. This translates into CASSPTSGRDYSYNEQFF. The entire variable domain, with the rest obtained from reference TRBV11-2 and TRBJ2-1, is as follows: EAGVAQSPRYKIIEKRQSVAFWCNPISGHATLYWYQQILGQGPKLLIQFQNNGVVDDSQLPKDRFSAERLKGVDSTLKIQPAKLEDSAVYLCASSPTSGRDYSYNEQFFGPGTRLTVL.

The gene calls are TRBV6-6 and TRBJ1-1, with 10 bases that match TRBD1. The V and J ends lost 4 bases and 7 bases, in that order; junction bases with no gene match: 9. The CDR3 extends over 15 amino acids. Per the germline V gene, CDR1 is MNHNY and CDR2 is SVGAGI (reference sequence). In DNA form, the CDR3 reads TGTGCCAGCAGTTCCGGACAGGGGGGTAAGGTTGAAGCTTTCTTT. Protein product: CASSSGQGGKVEAFF.

This chain joins TRBV7-9 and TRBJ1-5; TRBD1 might be the D (6 bases). Germline CDR1 reads SEHNR; CDR2 reads FQNEAQ (reference sequence). The CDR3 is 14 amino acids. Trimming removed 5 bases at V and 4 bases at J, with 12 bases between. The CDR3 region is CASSADRLNQPQHF. CDR3 sequence (DNA): TGTGCCAGCAGCGCTGACAGGTTAAATCAGCCCCAGCATTTT. The variable domain in full, completed from reference TRBV7-9 and TRBJ1-5, reads DTGVSQNPRHKITKRGQNVTFRCDPISEHNRLYWYRQTLGQGPEFLTYFQNEAQLEKSRLLSDRFSAERPKGSFSTLEIQRTEQGDSAMYLCASSADRLNQPQHFGDGTRLSIL.

This clonotype turned up a few times. CDR3 residues: CASSPTTSVDNEQFF. CDR3 DNA: TGTGCCAGCAGCCCAACTACTAGCGTCGACAATGAGCAGTTCTTC. The chain employs TRBV4-2 and TRBJ2-1; the match to TRBD2 covers 7 bases. Unmatched junction bases numbered 8, after V lost 4 bases and J lost 5 bases. The germline V gene has CDR1 LGHNA and CDR2 YNFKEQ. This CDR3 contains 15 residues.

Ten or more counts support this clonotype. The chain combines TRBV20-1 with TRBJ1-6, with 7 bases identical to TRBD1. This CDR3 contains 19 residues. J lost 0 bases, V lost 1 base, and 12 bases had no gene match. Looked up from germline, CDR1 is DFQATT and CDR2 is SNEGSKA (reference sequence). Here the CDR3 DNA reads TGCAGTGCTAGAGCATCAGGGGGTCGTCCGAGCTCCTATAATTCACCCCTCCACTTT. As protein: CSARASGGRPSSYNSPLHF.

This clonotype was seen only a few times. The chain uses TRBV5-6 and TRBJ2-7; D may be TRBD1 or TRBD2 (5 bases each). V shed 3 bases and J shed 2 bases, with 15 bases lying between them. This CDR3 contains 15 residues. Germline V lookup: CDR1 SGHDT, CDR2 YYEEEE. The CDR3 loop reads CASSSTGTDPYEQYF. In nucleotides, the CDR3 is TGTGCCAGCAGCTCTACCGGGACGGACCCCTACGAGCAGTACTTC.

The V and J genes are TRBV9 and TRBJ2-5; TRBD1 might be the D (5 bases). This CDR3 has 16 amino acids. V was cut by 0 bases and J by 5 bases, with 17 bases left in between. Looked up from germline, CDR1 is SGDLS and CDR2 is YYNGEE. The CDR3 DNA follows: TGTGCCAGCAGCGTAGGGTCCGGTGGGGCGAGGGAGACCCAGTACTTC. Its translation is CASSVGSGGARETQYF.

This clonotype has a handful of counts. The chain recombines TRBV20-1 with TRBJ2-1; 9 nucleotides agree with TRBD1. CDR1 DFQATT and CDR2 SNEGSKA come from the germline V gene (reference sequence). The CDR3 length is 11 residues. The V gene end was trimmed by 5 bases and the J gene end by 9 bases; junction bases not matched to a gene: 2. CDR3 loop: CSAWDRAEQFF. Here the CDR3 DNA reads TGCAGTGCTTGGGACAGGGCTGAGCAGTTCTTC.

This sequence joins TRBV11-2 and TRBJ2-3; TRBD2 aligns across 16 bases. The CDR3 spans 21 residues. CDR1 SGHAT and CDR2 FQNNGV come from the germline V gene. V shed 3 bases, J shed 5 bases, and the junction held 17 bases outside the gene matches. The CDR3 bases are TGTGCCAGCAGCTTCACGGGGACTAGCGGGAGGGCTAACCGGGCCCTAGATACGCAGTATTTT. Its translation is CASSFTGTSGRANRALDTQYF.

This chain joins TRBV5-6 and TRBJ2-5, with TRBD1 matching 9 bases. The J call could be wrong; TRBJ2-7 is a better fit for the DNA end. The germline V gene has CDR1 SGHDT and CDR2 YYEEEE. This CDR3 contains 17 residues. In DNA form, the CDR3 reads TGTGCCAGCAGCCCGTTGGCGGGACAGGGAATTACCTACGAGCAGTACTTC. This translates into CASSPLAGQGITYEQYF.

For the CDR3, the DNA is TGTGCCAGCAGCCGGGACACCTTCAATGAGCAGTTCTTC. This gives the protein CASSRDTFNEQFF. The gene calls are TRBV2 and TRBJ2-1; weak D call: TRBD1 (6 bases). Germline V gene sequence: CDR1 SNHLY, CDR2 FYNNEI. The CDR3 spans 13 residues. V shed 6 bases and J shed 6 bases, with 12 bases lying between them.

This clonotype was detected a few times. The chain links TRBV3-1 to TRBJ2-1; 8 nucleotides agree with TRBD2. The V gene's germline CDR1 is LGHDT and CDR2 YNNKEL (reference sequence). Trimming removed 2 bases from V and 7 bases from J; junction bases left unmatched: 10. The CDR3 has 16 residues. The CDR3 is CASSQNPGGRINEQFF. The CDR3 DNA reads as TGTGCCAGCAGCCAAAATCCGGGAGGGCGGATAAATGAGCAGTTCTTC.

The rearrangement links TRBV20-1 to TRBJ2-1; TRBD1 matches at 11 bases. After removal of 5 bases from V and 4 bases from J, the junction contained 4 bases not matched to a gene. Germline V gives CDR1 DFQATT, CDR2 SNEGSKA (reference sequence). This CDR3 is 14 amino acids long. The CDR3: CSAPGQGEYNEQFF. For the CDR3, the DNA is TGCAGTGCTCCGGGACAGGGGGAATACAATGAGCAGTTCTTC.